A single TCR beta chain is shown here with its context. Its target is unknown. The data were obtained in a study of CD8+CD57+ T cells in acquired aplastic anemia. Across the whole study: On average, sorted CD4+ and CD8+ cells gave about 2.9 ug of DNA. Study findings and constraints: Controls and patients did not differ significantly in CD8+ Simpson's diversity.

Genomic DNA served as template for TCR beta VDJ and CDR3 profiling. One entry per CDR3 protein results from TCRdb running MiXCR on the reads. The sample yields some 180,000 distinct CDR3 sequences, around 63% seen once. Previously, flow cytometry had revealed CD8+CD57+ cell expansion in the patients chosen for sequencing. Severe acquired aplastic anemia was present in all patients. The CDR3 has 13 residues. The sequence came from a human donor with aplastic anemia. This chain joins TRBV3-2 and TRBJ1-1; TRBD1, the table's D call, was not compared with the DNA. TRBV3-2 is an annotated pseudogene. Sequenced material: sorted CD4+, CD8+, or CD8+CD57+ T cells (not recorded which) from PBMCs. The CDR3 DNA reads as TGTGCCAGCAGTCAAGCTGGGACAGGTGAAGCTTTCTTT. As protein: CASSQAGTGEAFF.